This TCR beta chain was retrieved from a study of glioma-infiltrating T cells. CDR3 length equals 14 residues. V was cut by 10 bases and J by 4 bases, with 17 bases left in between. Germline V gene sequence: CDR1 MNHEY, CDR2 SVGEGT. Using RNA template, CDR3s of TCR alpha and beta were amplified with iRepertoire arm-PCR. TCRdb re-called the multiplex PCR reads through MiXCR, storing one row per CDR3 protein. The sample yields roughly 120,000 distinct CDR3 sequences, around 25% seen once. This clonotype has a count of ten or more. This chain uses TRBV6-2 or TRBV6-3 with TRBJ2-1; D is unresolved. This clonotype was sampled from a human donor with low-grade glioma or glioblastoma, undergoing nonglioma brain surgery, or in good health (not recorded which). Source material: glioma tissue, nonneoplastic brain tissue, or PBMCs (not recorded which). CDR3 loop: CAITTAASYNEQFF. The CDR3, as DNA: TGTGCCATCACCACGGCGGCTTCGTACAATGAGCAGTTCTTC.